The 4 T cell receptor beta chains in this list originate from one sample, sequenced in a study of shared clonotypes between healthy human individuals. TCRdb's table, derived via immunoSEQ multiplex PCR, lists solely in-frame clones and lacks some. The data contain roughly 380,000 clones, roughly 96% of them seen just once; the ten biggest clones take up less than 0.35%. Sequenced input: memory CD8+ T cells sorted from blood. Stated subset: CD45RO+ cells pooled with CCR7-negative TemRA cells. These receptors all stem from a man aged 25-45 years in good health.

CDR3 DNA sequence: TGTGCCAGTAGTACTTCCGGGACGGGCAATGAGCAGTTCTTC. Encoded protein: CASSTSGTGNEQFF. V is TRBV19 and J is TRBJ2-1, with D possibly called TRBD1 or TRBD2 (5 bases each). Germline V lookup: CDR1 LNHDA, CDR2 SQIVND (reference sequence). CDR3 length: 14 amino acids. V lost 4 bases and J 6 bases, leaving 13 bases between the germline ends.

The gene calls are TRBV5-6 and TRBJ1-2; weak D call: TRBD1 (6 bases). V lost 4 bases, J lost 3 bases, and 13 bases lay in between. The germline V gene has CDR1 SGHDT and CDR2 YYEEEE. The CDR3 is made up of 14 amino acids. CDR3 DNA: TGTGCCAGCAGCGCCACAGGGAATGACTATGGCTACACCTTC. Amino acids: CASSATGNDYGYTF.

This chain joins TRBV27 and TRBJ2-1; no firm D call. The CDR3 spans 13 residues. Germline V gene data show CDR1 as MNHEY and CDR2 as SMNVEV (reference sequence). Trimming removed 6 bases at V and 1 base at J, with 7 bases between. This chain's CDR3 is CASRRRSYNEQFF. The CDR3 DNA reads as TGTGCCAGCAGGAGGCGATCCTACAATGAGCAGTTCTTC.

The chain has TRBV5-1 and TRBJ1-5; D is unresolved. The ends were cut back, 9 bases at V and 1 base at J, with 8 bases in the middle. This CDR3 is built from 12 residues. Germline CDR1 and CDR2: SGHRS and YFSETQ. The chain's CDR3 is CATPRSNQPQHF. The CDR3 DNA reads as TGCGCCACCCCCCGGAGCAATCAGCCCCAGCATTTT.